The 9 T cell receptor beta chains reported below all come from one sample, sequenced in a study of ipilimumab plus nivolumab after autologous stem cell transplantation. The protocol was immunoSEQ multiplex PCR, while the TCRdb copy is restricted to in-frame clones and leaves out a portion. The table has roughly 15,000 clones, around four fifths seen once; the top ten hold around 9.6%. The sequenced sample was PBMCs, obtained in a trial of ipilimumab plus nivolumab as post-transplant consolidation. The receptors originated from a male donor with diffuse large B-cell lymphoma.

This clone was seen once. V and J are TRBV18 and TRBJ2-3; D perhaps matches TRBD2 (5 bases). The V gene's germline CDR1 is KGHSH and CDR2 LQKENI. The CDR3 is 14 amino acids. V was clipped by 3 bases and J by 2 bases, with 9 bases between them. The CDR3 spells CASSPGATTDTQYF. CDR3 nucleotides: TGTGCCAGCTCACCGGGAGCCACCACAGATACGCAGTATTTT.

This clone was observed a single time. This CDR3 reads CASSDLGRVQETQYF. The CDR3 region has the DNA TGTGCCAGCAGTGATTTGGGACGGGTACAAGAGACCCAGTACTTC. The chain links TRBV2 to TRBJ2-5; D tentatively reads TRBD1 or TRBD2 (5 bases each). The CDR3 is 15 amino acids. The germline V gene encodes CDR1 SNHLY and CDR2 FYNNEI. The ends were cut back, 3 bases at V and 2 bases at J, with 13 bases in the middle. Supplemented by reference TRBV2 and TRBJ2-5, the full variable domain reads EPEVTQTPSHQVTQMGQEVILRCVPISNHLYFYWYRQILGQKVEFLVSFYNNEISEKSEIFDDQFSVERPDGSNFTLKIRSTKLEDSAMYFCASSDLGRVQETQYFGPGTRLLVL.

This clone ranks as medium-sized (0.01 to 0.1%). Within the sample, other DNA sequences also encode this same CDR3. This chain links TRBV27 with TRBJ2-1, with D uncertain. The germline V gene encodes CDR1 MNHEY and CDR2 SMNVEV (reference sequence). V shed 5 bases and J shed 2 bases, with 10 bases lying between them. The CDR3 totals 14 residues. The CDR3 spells CASSPSGAYNEQFF. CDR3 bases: TGTGCCAGCAGTCCTTCTGGGGCCTACAATGAGCAGTTCTTC.

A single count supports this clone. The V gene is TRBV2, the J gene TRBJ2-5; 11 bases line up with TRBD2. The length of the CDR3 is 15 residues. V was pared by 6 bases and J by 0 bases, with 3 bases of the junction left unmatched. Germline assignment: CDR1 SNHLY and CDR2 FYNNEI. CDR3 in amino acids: CASRGTSGNQETQYF. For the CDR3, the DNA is TGTGCCAGCAGGGGGACTAGCGGCAACCAAGAGACCCAGTACTTC.

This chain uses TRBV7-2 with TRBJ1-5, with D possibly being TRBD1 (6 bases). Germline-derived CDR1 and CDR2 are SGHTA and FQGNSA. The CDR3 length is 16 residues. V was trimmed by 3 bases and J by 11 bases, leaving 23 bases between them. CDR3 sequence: CASSFNEGGKTGTQHF. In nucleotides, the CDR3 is TGTGCCAGCAGCTTTAATGAGGGGGGGAAGACGGGGACCCAGCATTTT.

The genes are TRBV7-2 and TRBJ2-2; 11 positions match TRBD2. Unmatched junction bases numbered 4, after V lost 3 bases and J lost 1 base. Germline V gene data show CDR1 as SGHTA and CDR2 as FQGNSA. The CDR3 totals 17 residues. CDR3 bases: TGTGCCAGCAGCTTCGTCGGGACTAGCGGGAACACCGGGGAGCTGTTTTTT. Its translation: CASSFVGTSGNTGELFF. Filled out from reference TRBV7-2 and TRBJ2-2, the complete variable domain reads GAGVSQSPSNKVTEKGKDVELRCDPISGHTALYWYRQSLGQGLEFLIYFQGNSAPDKSGLPSDRFSAERTGGSVSTLTIQRTQQEDSAVYLCASSFVGTSGNTGELFFGEGSRLTVL.

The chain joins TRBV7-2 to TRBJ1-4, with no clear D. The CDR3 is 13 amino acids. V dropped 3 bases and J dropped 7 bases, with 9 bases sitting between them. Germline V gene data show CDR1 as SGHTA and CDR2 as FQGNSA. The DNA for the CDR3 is TGTGCCAGCAGCTTTTTCCTTGGTGAAAAACTGTTTTTT. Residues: CASSFFLGEKLFF. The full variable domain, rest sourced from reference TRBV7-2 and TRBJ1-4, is GAGVSQSPSNKVTEKGKDVELRCDPISGHTALYWYRQSLGQGLEFLIYFQGNSAPDKSGLPSDRFSAERTGGSVSTLTIQRTQQEDSAVYLCASSFFLGEKLFFGSGTQLSVL.

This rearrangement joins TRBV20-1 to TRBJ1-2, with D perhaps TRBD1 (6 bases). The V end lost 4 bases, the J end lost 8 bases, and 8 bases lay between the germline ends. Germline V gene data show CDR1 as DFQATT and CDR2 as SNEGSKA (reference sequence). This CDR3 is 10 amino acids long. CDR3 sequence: CSAKGGGYTF. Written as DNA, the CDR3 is TGCAGTGCTAAGGGGGGAGGCTACACCTTC.

CDR3 nucleotide sequence: TGCGCCAGCAGCCAAGGAGACAGGGATGGCTACACCTTC. It specifies CASSQGDRDGYTF. J is TRBJ1-2 and V is TRBV4-1; 7 bases agree with TRBD1. The CDR3 runs 13 residues. Trimming took 1 base from V and 6 from J; bases not matched to a gene: 2. CDR1 and CDR2 from the germline V gene are MGHRA and YSYEKL.